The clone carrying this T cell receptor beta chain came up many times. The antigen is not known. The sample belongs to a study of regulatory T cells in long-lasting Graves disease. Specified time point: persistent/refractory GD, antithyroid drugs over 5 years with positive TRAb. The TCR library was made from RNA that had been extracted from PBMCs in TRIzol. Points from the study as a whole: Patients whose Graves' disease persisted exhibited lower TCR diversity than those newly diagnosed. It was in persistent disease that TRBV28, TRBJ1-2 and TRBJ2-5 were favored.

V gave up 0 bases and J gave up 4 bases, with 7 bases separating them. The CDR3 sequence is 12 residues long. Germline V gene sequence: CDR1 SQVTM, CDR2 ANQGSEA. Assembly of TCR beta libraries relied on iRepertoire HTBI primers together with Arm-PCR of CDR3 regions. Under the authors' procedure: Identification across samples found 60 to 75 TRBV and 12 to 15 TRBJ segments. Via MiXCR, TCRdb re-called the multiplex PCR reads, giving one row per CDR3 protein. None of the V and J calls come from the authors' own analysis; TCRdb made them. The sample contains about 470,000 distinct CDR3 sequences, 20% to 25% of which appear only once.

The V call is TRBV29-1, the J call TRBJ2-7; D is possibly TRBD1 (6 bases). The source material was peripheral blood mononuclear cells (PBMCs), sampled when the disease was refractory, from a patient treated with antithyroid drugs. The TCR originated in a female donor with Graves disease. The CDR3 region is CSVEEGAYEQYF. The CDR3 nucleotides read TGCAGCGTTGAAGAGGGGGCATACGAGCAGTACTTC.